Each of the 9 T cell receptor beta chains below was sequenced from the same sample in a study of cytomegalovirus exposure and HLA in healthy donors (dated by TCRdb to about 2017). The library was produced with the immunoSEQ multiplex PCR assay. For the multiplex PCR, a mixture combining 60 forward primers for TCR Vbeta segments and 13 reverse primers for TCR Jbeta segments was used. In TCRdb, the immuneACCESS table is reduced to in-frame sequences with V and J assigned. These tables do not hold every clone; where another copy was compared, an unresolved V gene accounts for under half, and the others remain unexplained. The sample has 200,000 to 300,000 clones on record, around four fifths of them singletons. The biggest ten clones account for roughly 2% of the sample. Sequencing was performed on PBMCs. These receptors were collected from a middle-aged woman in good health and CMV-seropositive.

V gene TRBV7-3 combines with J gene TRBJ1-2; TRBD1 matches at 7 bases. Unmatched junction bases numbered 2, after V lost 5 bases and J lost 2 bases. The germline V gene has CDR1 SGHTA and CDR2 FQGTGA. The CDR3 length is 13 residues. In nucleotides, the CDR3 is TGTGCCAGCAGCCCGACAGGGAACTATGGCTACACCTTC. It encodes CASSPTGNYGYTF.

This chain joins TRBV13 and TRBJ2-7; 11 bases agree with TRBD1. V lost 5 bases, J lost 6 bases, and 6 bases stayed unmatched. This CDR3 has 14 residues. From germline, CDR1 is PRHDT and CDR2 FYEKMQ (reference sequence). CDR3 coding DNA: TGTGCCAGCAGCCAAACGGGACAGGGGGGCGAGCAGTACTTC. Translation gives CASSQTGQGGEQYF.

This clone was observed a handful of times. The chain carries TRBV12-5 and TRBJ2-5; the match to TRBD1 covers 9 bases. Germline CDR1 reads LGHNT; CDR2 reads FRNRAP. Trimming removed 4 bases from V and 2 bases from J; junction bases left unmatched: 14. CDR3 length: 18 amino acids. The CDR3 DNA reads TGTGCTAGTGGTTCTACCGACAAACTAGGGACAGGGCAAGAGACCCAGTACTTC. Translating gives CASGSTDKLGTGQETQYF.

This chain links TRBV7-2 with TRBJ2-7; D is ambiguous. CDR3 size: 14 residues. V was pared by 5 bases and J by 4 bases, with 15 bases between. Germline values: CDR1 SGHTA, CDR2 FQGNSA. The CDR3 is CASSAVTVEYEQYF. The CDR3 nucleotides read TGTGCCAGCAGCGCTGTTACCGTTGAGTACGAGCAGTACTTC.

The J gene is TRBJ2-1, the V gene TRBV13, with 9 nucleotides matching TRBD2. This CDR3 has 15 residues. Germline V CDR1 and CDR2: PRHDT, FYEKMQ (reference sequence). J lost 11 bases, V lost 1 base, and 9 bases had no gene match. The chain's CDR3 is CASSLVDSGSPQQFF. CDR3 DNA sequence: TGTGCCAGCAGCTTAGTAGATAGCGGGAGTCCTCAGCAGTTCTTC.

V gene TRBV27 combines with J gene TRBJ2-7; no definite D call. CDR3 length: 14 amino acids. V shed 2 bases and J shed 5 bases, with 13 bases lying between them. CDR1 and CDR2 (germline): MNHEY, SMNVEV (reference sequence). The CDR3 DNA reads TGTGCCAGCAGTTTACTGGGCCAAGCTAACGAGCAGTACTTC. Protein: CASSLLGQANEQYF.

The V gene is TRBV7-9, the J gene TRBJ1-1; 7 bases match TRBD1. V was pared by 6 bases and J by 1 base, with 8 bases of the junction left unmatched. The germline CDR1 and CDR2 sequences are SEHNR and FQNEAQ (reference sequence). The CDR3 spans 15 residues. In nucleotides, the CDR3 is TGTGCCAGCAGAACCGGGACAGTCCAGAACACTGAAGCTTTCTTT. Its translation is CASRTGTVQNTEAFF.

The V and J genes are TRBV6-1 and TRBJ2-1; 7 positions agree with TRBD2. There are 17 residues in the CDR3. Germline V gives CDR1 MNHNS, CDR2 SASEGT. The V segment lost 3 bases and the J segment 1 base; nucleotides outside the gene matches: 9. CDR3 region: CASSDWGGSQSYNEQFF. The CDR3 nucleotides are TGTGCCAGCAGTGATTGGGGCGGGAGTCAGTCCTACAATGAGCAGTTCTTC.

The CDR3 sequence is CASSPQETGDGYTF. CDR3 bases: TGTGCCAGCTCACCCCAGGAAACAGGGGATGGCTACACCTTC. The chain has TRBV18 and TRBJ1-2; TRBD1 matches at 7 bases. The CDR3 contains 14 residues. The germline V gene encodes CDR1 KGHSH and CDR2 LQKENI. Trimming cost V 3 bases and J 6 bases; bases outside gene matches: 7.